Reported below is one T cell receptor beta chain. Related graft donors supplied nonmyeloablative bone marrow transplants, and mixed chimerism was transient. TCRdb's copy holds only in-frame clones and misses some; the assay was immunoSEQ multiplex PCR. The table lists 55,000 to 75,000 clones, around 87% of them singletons. This entry comes from a study of Tregs in tolerant kidney transplant recipients. V was cut by 9 bases and J by 1 base, with 4 bases left in between. From germline, CDR1 is SNHLY and CDR2 FYNNEI. The CDR3 sequence is 10 residues long. The source is a human patient who received a combined kidney and bone marrow transplant. Some T cells may be provided by the graft donor. The starting material was CD4+ T cells from blood (PBMCs), obtained 6 months after the transplant. The gene calls are TRBV2 and TRBJ2-7; D remains ambiguous. The CDR3 reads CASSSYEQYF. In DNA form, the CDR3 reads TGTGCCAGTTCATCCTACGAGCAGTACTTC.